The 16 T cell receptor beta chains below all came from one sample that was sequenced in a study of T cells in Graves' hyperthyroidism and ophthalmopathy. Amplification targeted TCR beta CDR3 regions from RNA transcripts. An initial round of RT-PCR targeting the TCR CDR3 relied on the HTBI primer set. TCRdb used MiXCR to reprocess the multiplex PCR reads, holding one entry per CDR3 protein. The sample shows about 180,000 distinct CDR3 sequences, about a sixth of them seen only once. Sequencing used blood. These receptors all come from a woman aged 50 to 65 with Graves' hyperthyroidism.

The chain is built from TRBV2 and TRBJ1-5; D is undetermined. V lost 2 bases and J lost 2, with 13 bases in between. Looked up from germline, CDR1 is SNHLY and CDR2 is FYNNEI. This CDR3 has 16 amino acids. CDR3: CASSEFVSGGNQPQHF. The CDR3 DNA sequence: TGTGCCAGCAGTGAATTTGTATCGGGAGGCAATCAGCCCCAGCATTTT.

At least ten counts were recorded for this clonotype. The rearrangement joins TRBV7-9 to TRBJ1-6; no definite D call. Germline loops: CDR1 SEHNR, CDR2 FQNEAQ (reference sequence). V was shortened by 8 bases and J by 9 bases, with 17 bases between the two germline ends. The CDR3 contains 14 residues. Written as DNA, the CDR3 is TGTGCCAGCGGCCTTCGGCGGGAGAGTTCACCCCTCCACTTT. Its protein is CASGLRRESSPLHF.

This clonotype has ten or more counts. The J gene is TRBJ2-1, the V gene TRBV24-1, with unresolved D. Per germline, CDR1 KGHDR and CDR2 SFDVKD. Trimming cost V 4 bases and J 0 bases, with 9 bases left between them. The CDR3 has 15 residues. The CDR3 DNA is TGTGCCACCAGTGAAGGGTCGAGCTCCTACAATGAGCAGTTCTTC. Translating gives CATSEGSSSYNEQFF.

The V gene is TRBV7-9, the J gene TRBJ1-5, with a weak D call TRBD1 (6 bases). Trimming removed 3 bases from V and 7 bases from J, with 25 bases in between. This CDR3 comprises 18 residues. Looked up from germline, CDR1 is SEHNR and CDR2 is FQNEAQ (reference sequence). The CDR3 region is CASSLWVTGGRRDQPQHF. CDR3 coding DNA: TGTGCCAGCAGCTTGTGGGTGACGGGGGGCCGGAGGGACCAGCCCCAGCATTTT.

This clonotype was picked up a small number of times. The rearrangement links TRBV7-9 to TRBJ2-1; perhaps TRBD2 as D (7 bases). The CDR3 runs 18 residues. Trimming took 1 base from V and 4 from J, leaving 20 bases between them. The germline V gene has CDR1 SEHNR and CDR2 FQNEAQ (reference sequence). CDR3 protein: CASSLVVGRGKGYNEQFF. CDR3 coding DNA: TGTGCCAGCAGCTTAGTGGTAGGGAGGGGGAAAGGATACAATGAGCAGTTCTTC.

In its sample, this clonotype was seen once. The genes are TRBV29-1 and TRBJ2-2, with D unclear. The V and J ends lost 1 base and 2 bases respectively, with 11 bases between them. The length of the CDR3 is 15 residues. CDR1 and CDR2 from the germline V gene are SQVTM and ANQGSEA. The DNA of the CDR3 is TGCAGCGTTGAAGGTGAATTGGGAAACACCGGGGAGCTGTTTTTT. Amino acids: CSVEGELGNTGELFF.

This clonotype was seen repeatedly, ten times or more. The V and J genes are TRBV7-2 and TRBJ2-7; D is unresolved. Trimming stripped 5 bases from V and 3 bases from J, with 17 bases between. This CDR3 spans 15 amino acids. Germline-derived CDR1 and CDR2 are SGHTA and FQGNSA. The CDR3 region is CASSNKGFPVYEQYF. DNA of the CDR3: TGTGCCAGCAGCAATAAAGGGTTCCCTGTCTACGAGCAGTACTTC.

CDR3 residues: CASSPIVGQGYTYEQYF. CDR3 sequence (DNA): TGCGCCAGCAGCCCTATAGTCGGACAGGGATATACCTACGAGCAGTACTTC. The chain joins TRBV4-1 to TRBJ2-7; 8 bases are shared with TRBD1. The germline CDR1 and CDR2 sequences are MGHRA and YSYEKL. The CDR3 is 17 residues long. V was clipped by 4 bases and J by 2 bases; unmatched bases: 13.

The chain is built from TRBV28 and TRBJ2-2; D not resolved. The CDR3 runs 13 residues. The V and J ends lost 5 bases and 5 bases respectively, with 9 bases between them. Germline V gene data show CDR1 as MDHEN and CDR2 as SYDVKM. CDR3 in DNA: TGTGCCAGCAGTCACCCCCTAACCGGGGAGCTGTTTTTT. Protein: CASSHPLTGELFF.

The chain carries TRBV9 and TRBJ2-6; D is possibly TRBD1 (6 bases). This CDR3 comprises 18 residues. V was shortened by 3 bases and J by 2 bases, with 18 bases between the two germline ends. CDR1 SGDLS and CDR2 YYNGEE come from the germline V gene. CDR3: CASSAPLGAIPGANVLTF. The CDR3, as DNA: TGTGCCAGCAGCGCCCCACTGGGGGCGATACCTGGGGCCAACGTCCTGACTTTC. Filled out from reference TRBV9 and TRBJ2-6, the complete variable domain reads DSGVTQTPKHLITATGQRVTLRCSPRSGDLSVYWYQQSLDQGLQFLIQYYNGEERAKGNILERFSAQQFPDLHSELNLSSLELGDSALYFCASSAPLGAIPGANVLTFGAGSRLTVL.

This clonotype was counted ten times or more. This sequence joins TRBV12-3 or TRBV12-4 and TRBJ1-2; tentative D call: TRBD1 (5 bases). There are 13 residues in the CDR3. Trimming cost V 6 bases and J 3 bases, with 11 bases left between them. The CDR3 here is CASSPRDHYGYTF. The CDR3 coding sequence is TGTGCCAGCAGCCCGCGGGACCACTATGGCTACACCTTC.

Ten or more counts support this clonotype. The CDR3 spells CASSLQRGYTDTQYF. DNA for the CDR3: TGTGCCAGCAGTCTTCAGCGGGGGTACACAGATACGCAGTATTTT. This rearrangement joins TRBV6-1 to TRBJ2-3, with TRBD2 identical over 8 bases. Unmatched junction bases numbered 6, after V lost 5 bases and J lost 2 bases. There are 15 residues in the CDR3. Germline values: CDR1 MNHNS, CDR2 SASEGT.

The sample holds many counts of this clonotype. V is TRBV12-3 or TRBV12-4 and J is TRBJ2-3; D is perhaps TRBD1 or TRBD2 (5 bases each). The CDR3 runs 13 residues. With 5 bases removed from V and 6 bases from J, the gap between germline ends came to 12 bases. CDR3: CASSRGLRDTQYF. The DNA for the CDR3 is TGTGCCAGCAGTCGGGGCCTCCGGGATACGCAGTATTTT.

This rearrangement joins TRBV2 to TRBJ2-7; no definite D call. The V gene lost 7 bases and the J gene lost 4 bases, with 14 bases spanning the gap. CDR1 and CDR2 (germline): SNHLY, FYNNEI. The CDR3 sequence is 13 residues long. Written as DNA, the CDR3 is TGTGCCAGCACCGGGTACGACCGATACGAGCAGTACTTC. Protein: CASTGYDRYEQYF.

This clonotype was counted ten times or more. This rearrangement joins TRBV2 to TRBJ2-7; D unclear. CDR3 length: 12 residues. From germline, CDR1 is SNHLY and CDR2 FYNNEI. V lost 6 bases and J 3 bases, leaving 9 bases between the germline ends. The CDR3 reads CASSDHGYEQYF. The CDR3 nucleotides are TGTGCCAGCAGCGACCACGGCTACGAGCAGTACTTC.

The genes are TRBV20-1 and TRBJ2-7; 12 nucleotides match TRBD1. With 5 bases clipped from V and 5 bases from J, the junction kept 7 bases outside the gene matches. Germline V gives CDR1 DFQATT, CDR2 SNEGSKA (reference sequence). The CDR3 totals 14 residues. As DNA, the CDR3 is TGCAGTGCTTTAAGGGACAGGGGGCTGGACGAGCAGTACTTC. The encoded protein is CSALRDRGLDEQYF.